Sequencing of this T cell receptor beta chain was carried out in a study of blood T cell repertoires in COVID-19. V was shortened by 2 bases and J by 6 bases, with 19 bases between the two germline ends. The CDR3 consists of 16 residues. The V gene's germline CDR1 is ENHRY and CDR2 SYGVKD. Per the authors' pipeline: The authors estimated nucleated cell counts from reference gene primer amplification. Profiled with immunoSEQ multiplex PCR; TCRdb holds only in-frame clones, not every one. The DNA was the basis for D and trimming; V, J and clone size are from that table. Among under 200,000 clones, about 83% were seen once, and the ten largest hold approximately 8%.

V gene TRBV10-3 combines with J gene TRBJ1-2, with D perhaps TRBD1 (5 bases). What was sequenced was peripheral blood. The sequence came from a man in his fifties or sixties with acute or convalescent COVID-19. Written as DNA, the CDR3 is TGTGCCATCAGTGAGCCCCCTGCCGGGGGTTTAGATGGCTACACCTTC. It encodes CAISEPPAGGLDGYTF.